The source of this TCR beta chain is a study of metastatic and nonmetastatic thyroid tumors. In the study overall: Blood and tumor or nodule tissue repertoires from malignant and benign thyroid patients were compared.

This clone was observed at least ten times. In the original analysis: The study built a papillary thyroid cancer distant-metastasis classifier from CDR3 differences across clinicopathological groups. TCRdb used MiXCR to call clones anew from the PCR reads. The V and J calls follow TCRdb's processing rather than the paper's. The sample lists some 18,000 clones; about 20% were seen once. Patients were all untreated before their thyroid surgery. The source of this sequence is a male donor with papillary thyroid cancer or a benign thyroid nodule (not recorded which). Some clones in this sample may be carry-over from other donors' samples. The sequencing input was tumor tissue.

The CDR3, as DNA: TGCGCCAGCAGCCCTACAGGGACCAAAAACATTCAGTACTTC. It specifies CASSPTGTKNIQYF. The chain is built from TRBV4-3 and TRBJ2-4, with D perhaps matching TRBD1 (6 bases). Trimming shortened V by 4 bases and J by 2 bases, and 9 bases separated the two germline ends. The CDR3 length is 14 residues. The germline V gene encodes CDR1 LGHNA and CDR2 YSLEER.